According to its frequency, the clone carrying this TCR beta chain is medium-sized. Each sample's input was 200 to 300 ng genomic DNA, some 38,000 genome equivalents. In germline, CDR1 is MNHNY, CDR2 SVGAGI (reference sequence). The CDR3 runs to 13 residues. The data originate from a study of T cell clusters in autoimmune cytopenias. One tube held mixed TRB-A and TRB-B primer pools for touch-down PCR. TCRdb reprocessed the multiplex PCR reads and reports one entry per CDR3 protein, with no DNA. In total, the table holds 4,500 to 6,500 distinct CDR3 sequences. The sample also formed part of further work on T cell repertoires in aging, cancer and after chemotherapy. According to that study: Rebound thymic output was suggested by rising median generation probability during chemotherapy in each cancer cohort.

The receptor was derived from a human donor in good health. The sample was peripheral blood. The V and J genes are TRBV6-6 and TRBJ1-5; TCRdb indicates TRBD1, and absent DNA this call remains unverified. CDR3 amino acids: CASGGGYNQPQHF.